Following are 15 T cell receptor beta chains from one sample sequenced in a study of cytomegalovirus exposure and HLA in healthy donors. Produced via immunoSEQ multiplex PCR; TCRdb's table is partial and in-frame only. The table lists around 80,000 clones, 90% to 95% of them singletons. The sequenced material came from PBMCs. The receptors originated from a woman aged 18-29 years in good health and CMV-seronegative.

CDR3 nucleotide sequence: TGTGCCAGCCGTAGGCCCCGACTAGCGGGAGAAGGTTGGGGTACCGATGAGCAGTTCTTC. Its protein is CASRRPRLAGEGWGTDEQFF. This chain uses TRBV7-8 with TRBJ2-1; 12 bases are a match to TRBD2. V lost 8 bases to trimming and J lost 8 bases; unmatched junction nucleotides: 25. The CDR3 is 20 residues long. CDR1 and CDR2 from the germline V gene are SGHVS and FQNEAQ. Filled out from reference TRBV7-8 and TRBJ2-1, the complete variable domain reads GAGVSQSPRYKVAKRGQDVALRCDPISGHVSLFWYQQALGQGPEFLTYFQNEAQLDKSGLPSDRFFAERPEGSVSTLKIQRTQQEDSAVYLCASRRPRLAGEGWGTDEQFFGPGTRLTVL.

This clone was recorded only once. The chain is built from TRBV27 and TRBJ1-2; 10 positions agree with TRBD1. The V segment lost 5 bases and the J segment 8 bases; nucleotides outside the gene matches: 2. From germline, CDR1 is MNHEY and CDR2 SMNVEV (reference sequence). The CDR3 sequence is 12 residues long. The CDR3 loop is CASSPGQGGYTF. CDR3 bases: TGTGCCAGCAGTCCGGGACAGGGGGGCTACACCTTC.

The sample holds one count of this clone. The chain couples TRBV5-1 to TRBJ2-4, with 7 bases that match TRBD1. Germline V lookup: CDR1 SGHRS, CDR2 YFSETQ. With 4 bases clipped from V and 8 bases from J, the junction kept 6 bases outside the gene matches. The CDR3 length is 13 residues. The CDR3 region is CASSPGQEDIQYF. CDR3 nucleotide sequence: TGCGCCAGCAGCCCCGGACAGGAGGACATTCAGTACTTC.

This clone was counted only a few times. The chain is built from TRBV5-1 and TRBJ1-2; 8 nucleotides match TRBD1. The CDR3 totals 13 residues. J was trimmed by 7 bases and V by 4 bases; bases with no gene match: 6. Germline V gene sequence: CDR1 SGHRS, CDR2 YFSETQ. The CDR3 loop reads CASSVDRDGGYTF. DNA of the CDR3: TGCGCCAGCAGCGTGGACAGGGATGGTGGCTACACCTTC. The variable domain in full, with the rest retrieved from reference TRBV5-1 and TRBJ1-2, is KAGVTQTPRYLIKTRGQQVTLSCSPISGHRSVSWYQQTPGQGLQFLFEYFSETQRNKGNFPGRFSGRQFSNSRSEMNVSTLELGDSALYLCASSVDRDGGYTFGSGTRLTVV.

The DNA of the CDR3 is TGTGCCAGCAGGATCAGTGGTGATACGCAGTATTTT. Translation: CASRISGDTQYF. The rearrangement joins TRBV7-2 to TRBJ2-3; D unclear. CDR1 SGHTA and CDR2 FQGNSA come from the germline V gene. Trimming removed 6 bases at V and 6 bases at J, with 10 bases between. The CDR3 sequence is 12 residues long.

The gene calls are TRBV9 and TRBJ2-3; perhaps TRBD1 as D (5 bases). Per the germline V gene, CDR1 is SGDLS and CDR2 is YYNGEE. The V gene lost 0 bases and the J gene lost 2 bases, with 10 bases spanning the gap. The CDR3 is 15 amino acids. Here the CDR3 DNA reads TGTGCCAGCAGCGTAGATGGCAGGGTCACAGATACGCAGTATTTT. Residues: CASSVDGRVTDTQYF.

The V and J genes are TRBV9 and TRBJ2-5; a possible D gene is TRBD1 (5 bases). This CDR3 is built from 15 residues. Germline CDR1 is SGDLS and CDR2 is YYNGEE. Trimming pared 3 bases from V and 4 bases from J, leaving 16 bases between. CDR3 in amino acids: CASSALPGFSETQYF. The CDR3 DNA follows: TGTGCCAGCAGCGCCCTGCCAGGGTTTTCAGAGACCCAGTACTTC.

The chain has TRBV9 and TRBJ2-3; TRBD1 is a possible D gene (5 bases). The CDR3 length is 15 residues. V dropped 0 bases and J dropped 1 base, with 9 bases sitting between them. Germline CDR1 reads SGDLS; CDR2 reads YYNGEE. The CDR3 sequence is CASSVGGGRTDTQYF. In nucleotides, the CDR3 is TGTGCCAGCAGCGTAGGGGGCGGACGCACAGATACGCAGTATTTT.

The J gene is TRBJ2-2, the V gene TRBV10-2; a possible D gene is TRBD1 (5 bases). This CDR3 is 12 amino acids long. In germline, CDR1 is WSHSY, CDR2 SAAADI. V lost 8 bases to trimming and J lost 4 bases, with 8 bases between them. The CDR3 protein is CASGHRTGELFF. CDR3 nucleotides: TGCGCCAGCGGACACCGCACCGGGGAGCTGTTTTTT.

This chain's CDR3 is CASSLFGLAGETQYF. CDR3 coding DNA: TGTGCCAGCAGCTTATTTGGACTAGCGGGAGAGACCCAGTACTTC. This chain uses TRBV5-4 with TRBJ2-5; 11 nucleotides line up with TRBD2. CDR1 is SGHNT, CDR2 YYREEE, per germline (reference sequence). The CDR3 has 15 residues. With 2 bases clipped from V and 4 bases from J, the junction kept 4 bases outside the gene matches.

The V gene is TRBV21-1, the J gene TRBJ2-1; TRBD2, the table's D call, was not compared with the DNA. TRBV21-1 is a listed pseudogene. The length of the CDR3 is 21 residues. CDR3 DNA sequence: TGTGCCAGCAGCACGTGGGGGGGACTAGCGGGAGGGCCTATCAGTTACAATGAGCAGTTCTTC. As protein: CASSTWGGLAGGPISYNEQFF.

The chain recombines TRBV7-2 with TRBJ1-2, with TRBD1 as a possible D gene (5 bases). Trimming pared 5 bases from V and 4 bases from J, leaving 20 bases between. Germline CDR1 and CDR2: SGHTA and FQGNSA. The CDR3 runs to 16 residues. This CDR3 is CASSPEWAVGRYGYTF. CDR3 coding DNA: TGTGCCAGCAGCCCCGAGTGGGCAGTGGGGCGCTATGGCTACACCTTC.

The rearrangement links TRBV2 to TRBJ2-7, with 9 bases identical to TRBD1. This CDR3 is 12 amino acids long. CDR1 and CDR2 from the germline V gene are SNHLY and FYNNEI. Unmatched junction bases numbered 3, after V lost 9 bases and J lost 3 bases. DNA for the CDR3: TGTGCCAGTACAGGGGGCGGCTACGAGCAGTACTTC. Residues: CASTGGGYEQYF. The whole variable domain, remainder taken from reference TRBV2 and TRBJ2-7, is EPEVTQTPSHQVTQMGQEVILRCVPISNHLYFYWYRQILGQKVEFLVSFYNNEISEKSEIFDDQFSVERPDGSNFTLKIRSTKLEDSAMYFCASTGGGYEQYFGPGTRLTVT.

The chain has TRBV4-1 and TRBJ2-7; 9 bases map to TRBD1. V lost 4 bases and J lost 2; bases outside the gene matches: 6. The germline gives CDR1 MGHRA, CDR2 YSYEKL. The CDR3 has 15 amino acids. CDR3: CASSPGQGQPYEQYF. The CDR3 region has the DNA TGCGCCAGCAGCCCCGGACAGGGGCAACCCTACGAGCAGTACTTC.

This chain joins TRBV9 and TRBJ2-7; 7 nucleotides align to TRBD2. Germline V gives CDR1 SGDLS, CDR2 YYNGEE. The CDR3 length is 16 residues. J was trimmed by 3 bases and V by 0 bases; bases with no gene match: 9. In DNA form, the CDR3 reads TGTGCCAGCAGCGTAGAGGGAGGGAATAATTTCTACGAGCAGTACTTC. Protein sequence: CASSVEGGNNFYEQYF.